The T cell receptor beta chain under discussion was sequenced for a study of Graves' ophthalmopathy and Graves' hyperthyroidism. Findings and limits, study-wide: Most expanded clonotypes in thyroid above 0.001 frequency also showed up in blood.

This clonotype was observed many times. Its antigen is not known. Patients were left out if they had other autoimmune diseases, uncontrolled infections, pregnancy or lactation. Clinical symptoms, serum thyroxine, TRAb, thyroid ultrasound and orbital computed tomography determined diagnosis. PBMCs had their origin in fresh peripheral blood (around 10 ml). RNA transcripts were the template, and TCR beta CDR3 regions were amplified from them. HTBI-primed RT-PCR formed the first round, and a multiplex PCR formed the second. TCRdb passed the multiplex PCR reads through MiXCR, listing each CDR3 protein once. The data show about 220,000 distinct CDR3 sequences, 20% to 25% seen once. The clonotype comes from a woman aged 50 to 60 with Graves' ophthalmopathy. The specimen sequenced was peripheral blood.

DNA of the CDR3: TGTGCCAGCAGGAGAAGGGCTGAAGCTTTCTTT. This sequence encodes CASRRRAEAFF. This chain links TRBV12-3 or TRBV12-4 with TRBJ1-1; D gene uncertain. The CDR3 is 11 residues long. Trimming removed 6 bases from V and 6 bases from J, with 8 bases in between.